This T cell receptor (beta chain) appears in the sequencing data of a study of T cells in Graves' hyperthyroidism and ophthalmopathy (dated by TCRdb to the late 2010s). For context, the study as a whole: Peripheral blood was sampled at the time of initial diagnosis, prior to any treatment. TCR V-J signatures able to tell the groups apart were searched for in a discovery cohort of around 95 patients, of whom roughly 42 had Graves' ophthalmopathy and more than 55 had stable Graves' hyperthyroidism. An independent validation cohort of under 20 hyperthyroidism patients and 17 patients who later progressed to ophthalmopathy tested prospective prediction of ophthalmopathy. The 90 to 100 discovery patients were randomly split 7:3 into training and test sets. The study also compared thyroid tissue and blood T-cell repertoires from 5 to 7 Graves' hyperthyroidism patients. After sampling, hyperthyroidism patients received methimazole starting at 30 mg daily, and ophthalmopathy patients received high-dose intravenous methylprednisolone. TCR Vbeta CDR3 sequencing of roughly 140 peripheral blood samples (roughly 43 ophthalmopathy, over 70 hyperthyroidism and some 17 progressor patients) is reported in the paper. General study outcomes and caveats: Ophthalmopathy was separated from stable hyperthyroidism by a 13 V-J signature model, with around 90% sensitivity and roughly 81% specificity obtained in cross-validation and 80%/75% obtained in testing. In validation, the model predicted progression to ophthalmopathy a median of about 6.5 months before onset, with roughly 71% sensitivity and about 72% specificity. No statistical method was used to set the sample size in advance, and investigators knew the group allocation. Most expanded thyroid clonotypes (frequency above 0.001) were also found in blood, which suggests that blood repertoires may mirror thyroid immune responses.

Moderately to severely active disease, a Clinical Activity Score of at least 3, a NOSPECS grade of at least 4, and a duration under 3 months were present in ophthalmopathy patients. The study excluded patients with uncontrolled infections, other autoimmune diseases, pregnancy or lactation. Diagnoses relied on clinical symptoms, serum thyroxine and TRAb, thyroid ultrasound and orbital computed tomography. PBMCs were isolated from approximately 10 ml of fresh peripheral blood by Ficoll-Paque density gradient centrifugation. Total RNA was extracted with Trizol reagent, and quality was checked on an Agilent 2100 Bioanalyzer. Via the germline V gene, CDR1 is MDHEN and CDR2 SYDVKM. From its cysteine to its phenylalanine, the CDR3 spans 13 amino acids. Only CDR3 DNA remains: 39 bases, in frame from the first base. Trimming at the junction amounts to 5 bases on V and 4 bases on J, and the germline ends lie 11 bases apart.

Comments on this clonotype: The target of this receptor is not known. No quality values exist for individual bases; no much larger clone is one base distant.

Amplification of TCR beta CDR3 regions was carried out from RNA transcripts. The TCR CDR3 was subjected to a first round of RT-PCR using the HTBI primer set and the Qiagen OneStep RT-PCR kit. A second multiplex PCR round built the libraries, followed by size selection and purification. The libraries were sequenced on an Illumina HiSeq2000 using paired-end 100 bp reads. As for how the authors treated the data: Raw data were processed with SOAPnuke, discarding reads with adapters, uncalled bases, mean Phred below 15, or no exact constant-primer or identifier match. COPE v1.2.5 was used to merge high-quality paired reads, and clonotypes were defined as unique nucleotide sequences. MiTCR v1.1 was used to align the clonotypes against IMGT TRBV, TRBD and TRBJ reference segments. Only V-J combinations with frequency above 0.0001, covering 99% to 99.2% of repertoires, were analysed. A TCS score was defined as the ratio of F50 (clonal expansion) to E x V (chaos), with BLOSUM62-based TCRdist applied between CDR3 peptides within each V-J. Welch's t-statistics and random forest reduced roughly 500 V-J features to 10 to 15, which were used in a naive Bayes classifier (R e1071). TCRdb's own reprocessing of the public reads used fastp at Q25 and MiXCR and kept productive beta chains. Merged by CDR3 protein, the rows form single entries marked with the most common genes and DNA. None of the V and J calls come from the authors' own analysis; TCRdb made them. This sample lists 500,000 or so distinct CDR3 sequences; over 15% were detected once. Jointly, the top ten make up roughly 18% of the sample.

The material sequenced was blood. The receptor was derived from a woman aged 18 to 35 with Graves' ophthalmopathy. The chain was built from TRBV28 and TRBJ2-5, with the D call tentatively TRBD1 or TRBD2, each fitting 5 bases. The sequenced DNA is TGTGCCAGCAGTCGTTCAGGGACAGAGACCCAGTACTTC. This encodes CASSRSGTETQYF.